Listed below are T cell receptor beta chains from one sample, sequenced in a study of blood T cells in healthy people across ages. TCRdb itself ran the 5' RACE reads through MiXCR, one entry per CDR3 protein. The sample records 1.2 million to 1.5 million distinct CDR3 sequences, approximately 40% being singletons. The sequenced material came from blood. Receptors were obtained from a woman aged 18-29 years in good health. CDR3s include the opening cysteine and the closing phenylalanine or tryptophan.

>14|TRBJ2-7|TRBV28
CASSPWTGNYEQYF
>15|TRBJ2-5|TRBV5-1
CASSKGLAGDKAQYF
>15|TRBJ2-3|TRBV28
CASSGGGQGSDTQFF
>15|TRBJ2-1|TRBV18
CASSPQTSGIHEQFF
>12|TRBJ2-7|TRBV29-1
CSVRDIYYEQYF
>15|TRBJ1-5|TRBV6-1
CAIRTGTGSNQPQHF
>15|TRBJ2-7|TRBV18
CASSPRTVSSYEQYF
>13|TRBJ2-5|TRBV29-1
CSAQKGRGDEQYF
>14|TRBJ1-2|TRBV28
CASSSQTTGYGYTF
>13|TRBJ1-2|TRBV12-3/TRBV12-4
CASTGQGNYGYTF
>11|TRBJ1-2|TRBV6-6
CASKANYGYTF
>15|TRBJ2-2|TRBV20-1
CSAGRARGSTGELFF
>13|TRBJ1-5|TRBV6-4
CASSELVHQPQHF
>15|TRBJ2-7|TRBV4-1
CASSFGLAGLYEQYF
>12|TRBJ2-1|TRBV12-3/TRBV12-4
CASRLLGNEQFF
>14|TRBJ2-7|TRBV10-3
CAISEGAGLGEQYF
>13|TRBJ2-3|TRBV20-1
CSARDEVTDTQYF
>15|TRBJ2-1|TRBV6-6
CASDPGTGGPNEQFF
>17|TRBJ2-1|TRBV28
CASSSPAAGESYNEQFF
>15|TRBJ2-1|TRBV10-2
CASIPQGVSGGEQFF
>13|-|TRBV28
CASRAFEGETQYF
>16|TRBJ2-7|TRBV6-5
CASSYSRLGGPYEQYF
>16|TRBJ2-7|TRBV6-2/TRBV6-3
CASSRDVFQGAYEQYF
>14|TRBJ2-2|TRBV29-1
CSALAGGRTGELFF